A single sample is the source of the 20 T cell receptor beta chains below, sequenced in a study of memory CD4+ T cells and cytomegalovirus serostatus. The sort gate was single viable CD3+CD4+CD8-CD45RO+ cells for memory CD4+ T cells. TCRdb's table, derived via immunoSEQ multiplex PCR, lists solely in-frame clones and lacks some. The profile shows about 82,000 clones, roughly 80% of them singletons. Sample: memory CD4+ T cells from blood. Receptors were obtained from an adult in good health and CMV-seronegative.

The chain recombines TRBV7-9 with TRBJ1-2, with 9 bases fitting TRBD1. This CDR3 comprises 15 residues. V lost 4 bases to trimming and J lost 4 bases; unmatched junction nucleotides: 7. CDR1 and CDR2 (germline): SEHNR, FQNEAQ (reference sequence). CDR3 region: CASSSRTGESYGYTF. CDR3 sequence (DNA): TGTGCCAGCAGCTCAAGGACAGGGGAGAGCTATGGCTACACCTTC.

The chain employs TRBV5-5 and TRBJ1-2, with D uncertain. The CDR3 extends over 12 amino acids. Germline V gene lookup returns CDR1 SGHKS and CDR2 YYEKEE (reference sequence). Deletions cut 0 bases from V and 3 bases from J, with 3 bases between. As DNA, the CDR3 is TGTGCCAGCAGCTTGGGACACTATGGCTACACCTTC. Its protein is CASSLGHYGYTF.

This chain uses TRBV7-3 with TRBJ2-3, with no clear D. CDR3 length equals 14 residues. Between the trimmed V and J ends, which lost 5 bases and 1 base, there was a span of 10 bases. Germline-derived CDR1 and CDR2 are SGHTA and FQGTGA. The CDR3: CASSQPDRTDTQYF. The CDR3 DNA sequence: TGTGCCAGCAGCCAACCGGACCGCACAGATACGCAGTATTTT.

V and J are TRBV9 and TRBJ2-7; TRBD1 is a possible D gene (5 bases). The CDR3 runs 16 residues. CDR1 and CDR2 (germline): SGDLS, YYNGEE. Deletions cut 4 bases from V and 0 bases from J, with 17 bases between. CDR3 sequence reads: CASSPLGAGFSYEQYF. DNA for the CDR3: TGTGCCAGCAGCCCCCTTGGGGCCGGATTCTCCTACGAGCAGTACTTC.

This rearrangement joins TRBV30 to TRBJ2-7; D is possibly TRBD1 (5 bases). Germline-derived CDR1 and CDR2 are GTSNPN and SVGIG (reference sequence). This CDR3 spans 12 amino acids. Trimming removed 1 base at V and 5 bases at J, with 9 bases between. Here the CDR3 reads CAWSAQGDEQYF. CDR3 nucleotide sequence: TGTGCCTGGAGTGCCCAGGGTGACGAGCAGTACTTC.

The count of this clone is one. The V and J genes are TRBV2 and TRBJ1-2; D is unresolved. This CDR3 spans 14 amino acids. Germline values: CDR1 SNHLY, CDR2 FYNNEI. The germline V and J ends were trimmed by 2 bases and 4 bases, with 11 bases remaining between them. For the CDR3, the DNA is TGTGCCAGCAGTGAATATACACAGCGCTATGGCTACACCTTC. Translated, it gives CASSEYTQRYGYTF.

This clone appeared a single time. The rearrangement joins TRBV25-1 to TRBJ1-2, with TRBD1 identical over 9 bases. The CDR3 loop spans 13 amino acids. CDR1 is MGHDK, CDR2 SYGVNS, per germline. The junction had 8 bases not matched to a gene; V was cut back by 7 bases and J by 8 bases. CDR3 sequence reads: CASTAQGARGYTF. The CDR3 DNA is TGTGCCAGCACCGCACAGGGGGCAAGGGGCTACACCTTC.

This chain links TRBV21-1 with TRBJ1-6. TRBV21-1 is annotated as a pseudogene. This CDR3 has 13 amino acids. In DNA, the CDR3 is TGTGCCAGCAGCATCCTTATATCCTCACCCCTCCACTTT. It specifies CASSILISSPLHF.

This clone has only a few counts. The rearrangement uses TRBV10-3 and TRBJ2-7; D gene unclear. CDR1 is ENHRY and CDR2 is SYGVKD in the germline V gene. V lost 10 bases and J 7 bases, leaving 11 bases between the germline ends. This CDR3 has 10 residues. The CDR3, as DNA: TGTGCCACCCAACCTCGAGAGCAGTACTTC. This translates into CATQPREQYF.

This clone was observed once. The genes are TRBV4-1 and TRBJ2-1, with TRBD2 matching over 12 bases. The CDR3 has 15 residues. V dropped 5 bases and J dropped 4; count of bases not matched to a gene: 3. The germline V gene encodes CDR1 MGHRA and CDR2 YSYEKL. The CDR3 sequence: CASSITSGGYNEQFF. The CDR3, as DNA: TGCGCCAGCAGCATAACTAGCGGGGGGTACAATGAGCAGTTCTTC.

Worth noting for this clone: A junction boundary mismatches the germline segment, possibly from a read error. The chain has TRBV2 and TRBJ1-2; unclear D gene. Looked up from germline, CDR1 is SNHLY and CDR2 is FYNNEI. This CDR3 has 11 residues. The CDR3 protein is CASTDGVGHIF. CDR3 coding DNA: TGTGCCAGCACCGACGGTGTGGGCCACATCTTC.

This rearrangement joins TRBV7-2 to TRBJ1-6; D is ambiguous. The V gene lost 4 bases and the J gene lost 5 bases, with 9 bases spanning the gap. Looked up from germline, CDR1 is SGHTA and CDR2 is FQGNSA. This CDR3 spans 14 amino acids. For the CDR3, the DNA is TGTGCCAGCAGCTCGGAAGTTAATAATTCACCCCTCCACTTT. Translation: CASSSEVNNSPLHF.

V gene TRBV10-3 combines with J gene TRBJ1-1; the D gene is possibly TRBD1 (6 bases). Germline V gives CDR1 ENHRY, CDR2 SYGVKD. The CDR3 sequence is 15 residues long. Between the trimmed V and J ends, which lost 4 bases and 0 bases, there was a span of 12 bases. CDR3 residues: CAISGGGVLNTEAFF. The CDR3 bases are TGTGCCATCAGTGGGGGGGGCGTCTTGAACACTGAAGCTTTCTTT.

The V gene is TRBV7-9, the J gene TRBJ1-2; no clear D gene. Trimming left V 4 bases short and J 8 bases short, with 17 bases between. CDR3 length: 14 amino acids. CDR1 is SEHNR and CDR2 is FQNEAQ in the germline V gene (reference sequence). The CDR3 spells CASSSGLSLAGYTF. The CDR3 DNA reads TGTGCCAGCAGCTCTGGACTCTCCTTAGCGGGCTACACCTTC. The full variable domain, completed using reference TRBV7-9 and TRBJ1-2, is DTGVSQNPRHKITKRGQNVTFRCDPISEHNRLYWYRQTLGQGPEFLTYFQNEAQLEKSRLLSDRFSAERPKGSFSTLEIQRTEQGDSAMYLCASSSGLSLAGYTFGSGTRLTVV.

The chain has TRBV5-6 and TRBJ1-6; the match to TRBD1 covers 9 bases. The V gene's germline CDR1 is SGHDT and CDR2 YYEEEE. CDR3 size: 16 residues. The junction had 10 bases not matched to a gene; V was cut back by 4 bases and J by 8 bases. In nucleotides, the CDR3 is TGTGCCAGCAGCCGGGACAGGGCTTCAAGAGATTCACCCCTCCACTTT. Residues: CASSRDRASRDSPLHF.

Details on this clone: This specimen includes other DNA sequences encoding the same CDR3. The V gene is TRBV18, the J gene TRBJ2-3; D is undetermined. In germline, CDR1 is KGHSH, CDR2 LQKENI. This CDR3 region has 12 residues. With 6 bases removed from V and 0 bases from J, the gap between germline ends came to 4 bases. CDR3 nucleotides: TGTGCCAGCTCGCCAAGCACAGATACGCAGTATTTT. It codes for CASSPSTDTQYF.

The rearrangement uses TRBV2 and TRBJ1-2, with D uncertain. Trimming took 6 bases from V and 1 from J, leaving 6 bases between them. This CDR3 is built from 12 residues. The germline V gene encodes CDR1 SNHLY and CDR2 FYNNEI. The CDR3 loop is CASRVLNYGYTF. In DNA form, the CDR3 reads TGTGCCAGCAGGGTACTTAACTATGGCTACACCTTC.

The chain joins TRBV5-1 to TRBJ2-2; 9 bases agree with TRBD1. CDR3 length: 16 amino acids. The V gene end was trimmed by 8 bases and the J gene end by 5 bases; junction bases not matched to a gene: 13. In germline, CDR1 is SGHRS, CDR2 YFSETQ. CDR3 sequence (DNA): TGCGCCAGTAGGGCCTTCTCGGGACAGGGTACCGGGGAGCTGTTTTTT. This sequence encodes CASRAFSGQGTGELFF.

The genes are TRBV10-3 and TRBJ2-7; 9 bases are a match to TRBD1. V was pared by 8 bases and J by 3 bases, with 2 bases of the junction left unmatched. This CDR3 has 12 amino acids. Per the germline V gene, CDR1 is ENHRY and CDR2 is SYGVKD. CDR3 sequence (DNA): TGTGCCATCTGGGACAGGGACTACGAGCAGTACTTC. Translated, it gives CAIWDRDYEQYF.

This clone was detected a few times. The chain has TRBV2 and TRBJ1-1; 7 bases agree with TRBD1. The CDR3 is 16 residues long. Germline V gene data show CDR1 as SNHLY and CDR2 as FYNNEI. V dropped 2 bases and J dropped 7; count of bases not matched to a gene: 13. CDR3 sequence: CASSETLGTAIDEAFF. DNA of the CDR3: TGTGCCAGCAGTGAAACCCTCGGGACAGCCATAGATGAAGCTTTCTTT.